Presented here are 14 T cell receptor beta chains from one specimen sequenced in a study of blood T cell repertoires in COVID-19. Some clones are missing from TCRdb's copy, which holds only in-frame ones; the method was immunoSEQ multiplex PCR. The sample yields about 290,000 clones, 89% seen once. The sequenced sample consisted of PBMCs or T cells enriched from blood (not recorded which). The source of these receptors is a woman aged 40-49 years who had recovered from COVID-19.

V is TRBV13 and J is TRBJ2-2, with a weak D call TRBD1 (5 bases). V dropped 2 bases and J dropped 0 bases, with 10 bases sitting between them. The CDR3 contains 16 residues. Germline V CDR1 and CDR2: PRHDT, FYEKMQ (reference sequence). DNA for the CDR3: TGTGCCAGCAGCTTACTTGCCAGGGCGAACACCGGGGAGCTGTTTTTT. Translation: CASSLLARANTGELFF. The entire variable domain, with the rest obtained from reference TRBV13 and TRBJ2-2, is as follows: AAGVIQSPRHLIKEKRETATLKCYPIPRHDTVYWYQQGPGQDPQFLISFYEKMQSDKGSIPDRFSAQQFSDYHSELNMSSLELGDSALYFCASSLLARANTGELFFGEGSRLTVL.

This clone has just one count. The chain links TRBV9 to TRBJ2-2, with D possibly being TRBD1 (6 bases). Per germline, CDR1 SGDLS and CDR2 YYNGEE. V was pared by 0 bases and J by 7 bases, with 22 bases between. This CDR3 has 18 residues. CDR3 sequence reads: CASSVALGGFNGNGELFF. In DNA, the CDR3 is TGTGCCAGCAGCGTAGCGCTAGGGGGTTTCAACGGGAACGGGGAGCTGTTTTTT.

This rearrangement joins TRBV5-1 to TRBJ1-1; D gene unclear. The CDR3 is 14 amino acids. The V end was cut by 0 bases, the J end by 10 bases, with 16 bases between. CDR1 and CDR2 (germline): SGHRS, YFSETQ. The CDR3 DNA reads TGCGCCAGCAGCTTGGCACCGGTAGTGGAGATAGCTTTCTTT. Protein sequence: CASSLAPVVEIAFF. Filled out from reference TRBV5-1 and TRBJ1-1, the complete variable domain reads KAGVTQTPRYLIKTRGQQVTLSCSPISGHRSVSWYQQTPGQGLQFLFEYFSETQRNKGNFPGRFSGRQFSNSRSEMNVSTLELGDSALYLCASSLAPVVEIAFFGQGTRLTVV.

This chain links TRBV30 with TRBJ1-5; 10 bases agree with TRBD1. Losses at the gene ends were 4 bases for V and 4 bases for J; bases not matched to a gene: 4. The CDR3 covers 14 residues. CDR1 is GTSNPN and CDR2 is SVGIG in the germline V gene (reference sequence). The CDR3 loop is CAWKRTGGNQPQHF. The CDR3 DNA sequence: TGTGCCTGGAAAAGGACAGGGGGTAATCAGCCCCAGCATTTT.

The CDR3 DNA reads as TGTGCTGCGGCGGACTCTGGGGCCAACGTCCTGACTTTC. It codes for CAAADSGANVLTF. The rearrangement uses TRBV7-9 and TRBJ2-6; D remains unclear. The V gene's germline CDR1 is SEHNR and CDR2 FQNEAQ (reference sequence). CDR3 size: 13 residues.

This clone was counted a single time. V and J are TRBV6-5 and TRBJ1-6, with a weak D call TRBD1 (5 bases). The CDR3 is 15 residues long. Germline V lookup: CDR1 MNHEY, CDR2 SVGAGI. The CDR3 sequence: CATTGSLGVRSPLHF. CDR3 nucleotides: TGTGCAACTACAGGATCCTTAGGAGTTAGGTCACCCCTCCACTTT.

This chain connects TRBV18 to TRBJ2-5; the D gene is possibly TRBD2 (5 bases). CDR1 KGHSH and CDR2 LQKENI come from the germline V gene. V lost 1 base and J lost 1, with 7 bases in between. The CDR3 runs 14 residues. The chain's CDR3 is CASSPLGSQETQYF. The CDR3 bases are TGTGCCAGCTCACCACTAGGGAGCCAAGAGACCCAGTACTTC.

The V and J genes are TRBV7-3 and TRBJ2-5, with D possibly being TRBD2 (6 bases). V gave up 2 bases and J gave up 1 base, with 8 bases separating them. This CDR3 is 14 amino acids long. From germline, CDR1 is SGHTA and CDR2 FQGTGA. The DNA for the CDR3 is TGTGCCAGCAGCTTAGGAGGGTTCCAAGAGACCCAGTACTTC. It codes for CASSLGGFQETQYF.

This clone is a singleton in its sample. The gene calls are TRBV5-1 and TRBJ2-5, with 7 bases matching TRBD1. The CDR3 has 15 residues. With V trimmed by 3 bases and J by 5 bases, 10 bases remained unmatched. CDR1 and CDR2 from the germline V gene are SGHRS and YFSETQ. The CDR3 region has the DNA TGCGCCAGCAGCTCGGGGACAGCTCCAGGGGAGACCCAGTACTTC. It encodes CASSSGTAPGETQYF.

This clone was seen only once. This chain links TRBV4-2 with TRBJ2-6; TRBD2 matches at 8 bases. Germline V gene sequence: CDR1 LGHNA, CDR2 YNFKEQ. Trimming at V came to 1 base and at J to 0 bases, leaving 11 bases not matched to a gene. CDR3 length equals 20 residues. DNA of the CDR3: TGTGCCAGCAGCCAAGCTCTCGGGAGGGAGGGAAGCTCTGGGGCCAACGTCCTGACTTTC. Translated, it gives CASSQALGREGSSGANVLTF.

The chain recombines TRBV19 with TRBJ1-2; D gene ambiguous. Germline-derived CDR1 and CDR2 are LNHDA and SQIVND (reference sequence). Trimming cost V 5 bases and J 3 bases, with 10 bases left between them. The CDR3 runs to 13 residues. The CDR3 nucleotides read TGTGCCAGTAGTCTCGCCCTATACTATGGCTACACCTTC. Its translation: CASSLALYYGYTF.

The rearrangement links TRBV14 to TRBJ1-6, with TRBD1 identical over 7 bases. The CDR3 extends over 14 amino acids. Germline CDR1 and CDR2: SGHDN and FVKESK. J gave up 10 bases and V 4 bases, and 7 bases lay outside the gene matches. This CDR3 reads CASSPRQGGSPLHF. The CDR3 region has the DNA TGTGCCAGCAGCCCCCGACAGGGCGGATCACCCCTCCACTTT.

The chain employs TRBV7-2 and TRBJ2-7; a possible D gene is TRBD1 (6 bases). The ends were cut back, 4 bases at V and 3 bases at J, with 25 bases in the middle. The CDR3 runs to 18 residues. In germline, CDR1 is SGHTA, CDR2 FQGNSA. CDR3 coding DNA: TGTGCCAGCAGCTCCCCAGGACAGATTTTGAGGGTTAACTACGAGCAGTACTTC. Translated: CASSSPGQILRVNYEQYF.

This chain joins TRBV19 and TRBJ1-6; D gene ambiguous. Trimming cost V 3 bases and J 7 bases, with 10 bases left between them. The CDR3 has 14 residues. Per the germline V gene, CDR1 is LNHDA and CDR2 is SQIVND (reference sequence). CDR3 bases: TGTGCCAGTAGTATCGGCAGCGTAAATTCACCCCTCCACTTT. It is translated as CASSIGSVNSPLHF.